A single sample gave rise to the 20 T cell receptor beta chains below, sequenced in a study of Ad26.COV2.S vaccination and SARS-CoV-2 variants. The treatment denotes: about 20 received Ad26.COV2.S at low or high dose, single or two shots; several received placebo; per-sample allocation not given. Samples were taken on day 63 after the first vaccine or placebo injection. Only in-frame clones appear in the TCRdb table, and some are missing; sequencing was by immunoSEQ multiplex PCR. The sample holds hundreds of thousands of clones, around nine tenths seen once. Sequences were derived from peripheral blood, sampled in a trial of Ad26.COV2.S vaccine versus placebo. All receptors come from a person aged 18-65 years who received the Ad26.COV2.S COVID-19 vaccine or a placebo.

This rearrangement joins TRBV7-2 to TRBJ1-4, with TRBD1 as a possible D gene (5 bases). Germline loops: CDR1 SGHTA, CDR2 FQGNSA. CDR3 size: 15 residues. Trimming took 6 bases from V and 6 from J, leaving 17 bases between them. CDR3 nucleotides: TGTGCCAGCAGTCCGGGGGGATCCCCTTATGAAAAACTGTTTTTT. As protein: CASSPGGSPYEKLFF.

CDR3 sequence reads: CASSRAGGPDTQYF. The CDR3 DNA sequence: TGTGCCAGCAGTCGAGCGGGGGGCCCAGATACGCAGTATTTT. J is TRBJ2-3 and V is TRBV7-6; TRBD2 agrees at 9 bases. The CDR3 is made up of 14 amino acids. Per the germline V gene, CDR1 is SGHVS and CDR2 is FNYEAQ. V lost 6 bases to trimming and J lost 4 bases; unmatched junction nucleotides: 5.

The chain links TRBV4-2 to TRBJ1-2, with 7 bases that match TRBD1. After removal of 2 bases from V and 8 bases from J, the junction contained 14 bases not matched to a gene. The CDR3 spans 16 residues. The V gene's germline CDR1 is LGHNA and CDR2 YNFKEQ. The CDR3 coding sequence is TGTGCCAGCAGCCAATCACCACAGGGGATTCGTGACGGCTACACCTTC. This encodes CASSQSPQGIRDGYTF.

V and J are TRBV18 and TRBJ2-1; tentatively, D is TRBD1 (5 bases). CDR3 size: 14 residues. Trimming left V 2 bases short and J 5 bases short, with 10 bases between. Germline values: CDR1 KGHSH, CDR2 LQKENI. CDR3 DNA sequence: TGTGCCAGCTCACCAAACAGGAACAACAATGAGCAGTTCTTC. Encoded protein: CASSPNRNNNEQFF.

V gene TRBV18 combines with J gene TRBJ2-5; 13 bases match TRBD2. The CDR3 contains 16 residues. Per the germline V gene, CDR1 is KGHSH and CDR2 is LQKENI. V lost 6 bases and J lost 2; bases outside the gene matches: 6. The CDR3: CASSPGLAGEQETQYF. In DNA, the CDR3 is TGTGCCAGCTCCCCCGGACTAGCGGGAGAGCAAGAGACCCAGTACTTC.

The gene calls are TRBV28 and TRBJ2-5; D is unresolved. The CDR3 is 14 residues long. From germline, CDR1 is MDHEN and CDR2 SYDVKM. V was clipped by 7 bases and J by 5 bases, with 17 bases between them. The CDR3 loop reads CASTSAGGVETQYF. The CDR3 coding sequence is TGTGCCAGCACTTCGGCCGGCGGTGTGGAGACCCAGTACTTC.

This clone was seen only once. The genes are TRBV5-1 and TRBJ1-1; D is uncertain. V lost 2 bases and J lost 6, with 2 bases in between. The germline V gene has CDR1 SGHRS and CDR2 YFSETQ. This CDR3 comprises 10 residues. CDR3 DNA: TGCGCCAGCAGCTTCTCTGAAGCTTTCTTT. This sequence encodes CASSFSEAFF.

The chain is built from TRBV28 and TRBJ1-2; 7 nucleotides line up with TRBD1. V lost 5 bases and J lost 6; bases outside the gene matches: 9. This CDR3 contains 14 residues. Germline V gene data show CDR1 as MDHEN and CDR2 as SYDVKM. The CDR3 region has the DNA TGTGCCAGCAGTCCGCCGGACAGGTCCCATGGCTACACCTTC. Its protein is CASSPPDRSHGYTF.

This clone was observed a single time. This rearrangement joins TRBV5-4 to TRBJ2-3; TRBD2 aligns across 9 bases. This CDR3 comprises 14 residues. CDR1 and CDR2 from the germline V gene are SGHNT and YYREEE (reference sequence). The junction had 4 bases not matched to a gene; V was cut back by 2 bases and J by 6 bases. CDR3 protein: CASSLSGGLDTQYF. The CDR3, as DNA: TGTGCCAGCAGCTTAAGCGGGGGGCTGGATACGCAGTATTTT.

The chain joins TRBV7-2 to TRBJ1-6; tentative D call: TRBD1 (5 bases). CDR3 length equals 15 residues. Trimming cost V 1 base and J 7 bases, with 11 bases left between them. The germline V gene has CDR1 SGHTA and CDR2 FQGNSA. The CDR3 nucleotides read TGTGCCAGCAGCTTAGAGCAGGGTGGGAATTCACCCCTCCACTTT. Translation gives CASSLEQGGNSPLHF.

This rearrangement joins TRBV14 to TRBJ1-1; D gene ambiguous. CDR3 length: 14 amino acids. Germline V lookup: CDR1 SGHDN, CDR2 FVKESK. With 1 base removed from V and 4 bases from J, the gap between germline ends came to 10 bases. CDR3 bases: TGTGCCAGCAGCCAAGTCGAGGGAGTCACTGAAGCTTTCTTT. Translated: CASSQVEGVTEAFF.

V gene TRBV7-3 combines with J gene TRBJ2-1, with D uncertain. CDR1 is SGHTA, CDR2 FQGTGA, per germline. Trimming took 2 bases from V and 4 from J, leaving 12 bases between them. This CDR3 region has 15 residues. The CDR3 DNA follows: TGTGCCAGCAGCTTAGAGGTCGTAGGATACAATGAGCAGTTCTTC. Protein: CASSLEVVGYNEQFF.

The chain recombines TRBV2 with TRBJ1-5; a weak D match, TRBD1 (6 bases). The CDR3 runs 15 residues. With 7 bases removed from V and 0 bases from J, the gap between germline ends came to 13 bases. Per the germline V gene, CDR1 is SNHLY and CDR2 is FYNNEI. The CDR3 region is CASTWTAYSNQPQHF. CDR3 DNA: TGTGCCAGCACCTGGACAGCTTATAGCAATCAGCCCCAGCATTTT.

This clone was counted once. This sequence joins TRBV25-1 and TRBJ2-3; 8 bases are shared with TRBD2. This CDR3 comprises 15 residues. CDR1 is MGHDK, CDR2 SYGVNS, per germline. Germline trimming cut 3 bases from V and 6 bases from J; bases unmatched to any gene: 8. CDR3 sequence reads: CASSDPGGAGDTQYF. As DNA, the CDR3 is TGTGCCAGCAGTGACCCCGGGGGGGCGGGGGATACGCAGTATTTT.

A few counts support this clone. The V gene is TRBV7-8, the J gene TRBJ1-5; D gene uncertain. Trimming removed 5 bases at V and 4 bases at J, with 18 bases between. CDR1 and CDR2 from the germline V gene are SGHVS and FQNEAQ. The CDR3 is 16 amino acids. CDR3 DNA: TGTGCCAGCAGCCGACACACCCGACCGCCAAATCAGCCCCAGCATTTT. Protein sequence: CASSRHTRPPNQPQHF. Complete variable domain (other parts from reference TRBV7-8 and TRBJ1-5): GAGVSQSPRYKVAKRGQDVALRCDPISGHVSLFWYQQALGQGPEFLTYFQNEAQLDKSGLPSDRFFAERPEGSVSTLKIQRTQQEDSAVYLCASSRHTRPPNQPQHFGDGTRLSIL.

CDR3 region: CASSVKDGQNNYGYTF. The CDR3 DNA reads as TGTGCCAGCAGCGTAAAGGACGGACAGAACAACTATGGCTACACCTTC. The rearrangement joins TRBV9 to TRBJ1-2, with D possibly matching TRBD1 (6 bases). CDR1 is SGDLS and CDR2 is YYNGEE in the germline V gene. V dropped 1 base and J dropped 2 bases, with 15 bases sitting between them. CDR3 length: 16 amino acids.

The V call is TRBV11-2, the J call TRBJ2-7, with TRBD1 matching 9 bases. Germline lookup yields CDR1 SGHAT and CDR2 FQNNGV. The CDR3 covers 14 residues. V was clipped by 6 bases and J by 5 bases; unmatched bases: 8. CDR3 sequence (DNA): TGTGCCAGCAGGAATCGGGACAGGGCTGACGAGCAGTACTTC. Protein: CASRNRDRADEQYF.

This chain uses TRBV4-1 with TRBJ2-7, with TRBD1 identical over 8 bases. Unmatched junction bases numbered 8, after V lost 8 bases and J lost 5 bases. CDR3 size: 13 residues. CDR1 and CDR2 from the germline V gene are MGHRA and YSYEKL. This CDR3 is CASGPGGVDEQYF. In DNA, the CDR3 is TGCGCCAGCGGCCCAGGGGGCGTAGACGAGCAGTACTTC.

This chain connects TRBV7-3 to TRBJ2-3, with no clear D. The CDR3 is made up of 13 amino acids. V lost 3 bases, J lost 1 base, and 5 bases lay in between. Looked up from germline, CDR1 is SGHTA and CDR2 is FQGTGA. The CDR3 DNA is TGTGCCAGCAGCTTTAGGGGCACAGATACGCAGTATTTT. Protein: CASSFRGTDTQYF. Full variable domain (missing parts from reference TRBV7-3 and TRBJ2-3): GAGVSQTPSNKVTEKGKYVELRCDPISGHTALYWYRQSLGQGPEFLIYFQGTGAADDSGLPNDRFFAVRPEGSVSTLKIQRTERGDSAVYLCASSFRGTDTQYFGPGTRLTVL.

The gene calls are TRBV5-1 and TRBJ1-6, with D perhaps matching TRBD1 (6 bases). Trimming pared 0 bases from V and 0 bases from J, leaving 10 bases between. The CDR3 totals 17 residues. From germline, CDR1 is SGHRS and CDR2 YFSETQ. In DNA form, the CDR3 reads TGCGCCAGCAGCTTGGGAACAGGGAGCTCCTATAATTCACCCCTCCACTTT. Protein sequence: CASSLGTGSSYNSPLHF.